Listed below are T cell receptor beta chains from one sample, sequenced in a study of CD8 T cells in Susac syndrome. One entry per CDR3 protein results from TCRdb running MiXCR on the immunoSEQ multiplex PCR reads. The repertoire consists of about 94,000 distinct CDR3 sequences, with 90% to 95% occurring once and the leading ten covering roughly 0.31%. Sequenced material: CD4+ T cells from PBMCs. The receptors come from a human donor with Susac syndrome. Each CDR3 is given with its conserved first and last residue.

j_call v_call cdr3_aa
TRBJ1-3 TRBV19 CASRVDRAAGNTIYF
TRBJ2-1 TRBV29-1 CSVVGSHEQFF
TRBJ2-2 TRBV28 CASSRDSQGAGELFF
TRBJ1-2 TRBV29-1 CSVLQGVDGYTF
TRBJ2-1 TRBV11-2 CASSLDGTVYNEQFF
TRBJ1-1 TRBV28 CASSFPGMNTEAFF
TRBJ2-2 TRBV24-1 CATSDFGGSGELFF
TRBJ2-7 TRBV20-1 CSARKPGVLAGGMAYEQYF
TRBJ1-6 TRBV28 CAAGGGGQGRSPLHF
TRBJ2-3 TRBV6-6 CASRGAAHTDTQYF
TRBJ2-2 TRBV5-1 CASKTGDTGELFF
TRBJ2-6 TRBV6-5 CASRPPGANVLTF
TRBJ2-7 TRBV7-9 CASSWTGTGNYEQYF
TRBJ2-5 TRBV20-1 CSARPLAGVGTQYF
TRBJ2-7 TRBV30 CAWSLSGNEQYF
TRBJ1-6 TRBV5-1 CASSLWDRANSPLHF
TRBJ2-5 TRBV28 CASSLSPGLPSQYF
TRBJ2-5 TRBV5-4 CASSLLQGQETQYF
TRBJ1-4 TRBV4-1 CASSQVPGAGEKLFF
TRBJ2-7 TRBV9 CASSVTDRGGYEQYF
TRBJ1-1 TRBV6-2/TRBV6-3 CASSYRTGNTEAFF
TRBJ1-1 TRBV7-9 CASSLRQDTEAFF
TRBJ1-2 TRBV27 CASSFGGIANGYTF
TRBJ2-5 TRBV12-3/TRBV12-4 CASSLSGLETQYF
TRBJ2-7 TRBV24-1 CATSDRGLGEQYF
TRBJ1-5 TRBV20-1 CSAPGSTLHQPQHF
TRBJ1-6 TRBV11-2 CASSLGRGRNSPLHF
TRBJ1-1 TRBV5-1 CASSTQTGGRNTEAFF
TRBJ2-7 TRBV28 CASSLGQGAYYEQYF
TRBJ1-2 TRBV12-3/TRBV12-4 CASSLDSVSNYGYTF
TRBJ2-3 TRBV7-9 CASSLGGNTQYF
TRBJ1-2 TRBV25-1 CAHRPTGHGYTF
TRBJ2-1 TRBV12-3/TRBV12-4 CASSSSGGVNEQFF